The clone carrying this TCR beta chain has more than one count but fewer than ten. Its antigen remains unknown. TCRdb processed the RACE reads anew with MiXCR; each CDR3 protein has one entry. The data show more than 250,000 distinct CDR3 sequences, with about 9% seen just once and 2.3% held by the top ten. This sample stems from a study of human T cells and chemical hapten exposure. Overall study: All through the roughly 24-week study, the scalp of each patient received diphenylcyclopropenone doses weekly. Small discrepancies in pooled library volume mainly accounted for the varying TCR yields per sample. Points from the study as a whole: Higher patch test scores went with higher counts of PT1 expanded TCRs.

Time point indicated: pre-sensitization, week 0. Documented treatment: therapeutic diphenylcyclopropenone sensitization with weekly scalp DPC. The CDR3 has 13 residues. Losses at the gene ends were 9 bases for V and 4 bases for J; bases not matched to a gene: 6. The specimen comprised whole blood, sampled in connection with sensitization to the hapten diphenylcyclopropenone (DPC). This TCR was recovered from a woman in her thirties or forties with alopecia areata. Some clones in this sample may be carry-over from other donors' samples. V gene TRBV12-3 or TRBV12-4 combines with J gene TRBJ2-7; 10 nucleotides match TRBD2. The CDR3 sequence is CASRGTSEYEQYF. In DNA, the CDR3 is TGTGCCAGTAGAGGGACTAGCGAGTACGAGCAGTACTTC.